In this sample, the clone carrying this TCR beta chain turned up a few times. Sequenced material consisted of expressed TCRB transcripts (all of the isolated RNA was reverse transcribed). Clones were sequenced by immunoSEQ multiplex PCR, and TCRdb holds only the in-frame ones, with some missing. This table holds around 500,000 clones, about an eighth found once. Germline CDR1 and CDR2: SGHRS and YFSETQ. V trimming: 2 bases; J trimming: 5 bases; junction bases outside the gene matches: 3. The CDR3 loop spans 14 amino acids. These data originate in a study of beta chain features in type 1 diabetes. Purity exceeding 95% was reached by all sorted populations.

The receptor was derived from a woman between 18 and 29 years old in good health. The sequenced sample consisted of naive CD4+ T cells from blood. This sequence joins TRBV5-1 and TRBJ2-1, with 8 nucleotides matching TRBD2. The CDR3: CASSLLAGNNEQFF. The CDR3 coding sequence is TGCGCCAGCAGCTTATTAGCGGGGAACAATGAGCAGTTCTTC.